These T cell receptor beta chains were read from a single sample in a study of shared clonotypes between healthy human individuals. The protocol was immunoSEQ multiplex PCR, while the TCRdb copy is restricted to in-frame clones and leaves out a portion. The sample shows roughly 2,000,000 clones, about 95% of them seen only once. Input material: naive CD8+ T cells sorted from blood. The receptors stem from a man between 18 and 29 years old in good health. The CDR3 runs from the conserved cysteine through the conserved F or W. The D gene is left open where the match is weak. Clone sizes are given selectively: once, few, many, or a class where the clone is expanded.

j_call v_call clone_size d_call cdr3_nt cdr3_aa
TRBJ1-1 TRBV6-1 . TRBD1 TGTGCCAGCAGTGAACGGACAGGGAGGAACACTGAAGCTTTCTTT CASSERTGRNTEAFF
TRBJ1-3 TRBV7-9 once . TGTGGGTCGGGGGAAAGCTCTGGAAACACCATATATTTT CGSGESSGNTIYF
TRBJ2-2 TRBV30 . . TGTGCCTGGAGTGTCGAAGAGTCCGGGGAGCTGTTTTTT CAWSVEESGELFF
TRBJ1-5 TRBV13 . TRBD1 TGTGCCAGCAGCATCACAGGGGGCAATCAGCCCCAGCATTTT CASSITGGNQPQHF
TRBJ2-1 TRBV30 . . TGTGCCTGGGCCAGAACAATGGGGGTGGGTGAGCAGTTCTTC CAWARTMGVGEQFF
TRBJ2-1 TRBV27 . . TGTGCCAGCAGTTTAGCCAGGGTGAATGAGCAGTTCTTC CASSLARVNEQFF
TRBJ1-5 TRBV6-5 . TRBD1 TGTGCCAGCAGTTTGCAGGGGGAACAGCCCCAGCATTTT CASSLQGEQPQHF
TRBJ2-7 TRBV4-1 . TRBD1 TGCGCCAGCAGCCAAATACAGGGGGGAGGCTTCTACGAGCAGTACTTC CASSQIQGGGFYEQYF
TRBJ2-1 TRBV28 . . TGTGCCAGCAGAGCCACAGCGTCTTCCTACAATGAGCAGTTCTTC CASRATASSYNEQFF
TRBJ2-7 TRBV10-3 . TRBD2 TGTGCCATCAGTGCCGCGGGAGGTTACGAGCAGTACTTC CAISAAGGYEQYF
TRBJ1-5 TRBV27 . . TGTGCCAGCAGTTTGGTAGCAGGGAATCAGCCCCAGCATTTT CASSLVAGNQPQHF
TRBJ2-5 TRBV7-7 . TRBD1 TGTGCTAGCAGCAAGACAGGGGGCTTAGAGACCCAGTACTTC CASSKTGGLETQYF
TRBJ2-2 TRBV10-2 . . TGCGCCAGCAGTGGGACCGACCTCACCGGGGAGCTGTTTTTT CASSGTDLTGELFF
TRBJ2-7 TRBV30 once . TGTGCCTGGAGTCACGACACCCTGGACCTCTACGAGCAGTACTTC CAWSHDTLDLYEQYF
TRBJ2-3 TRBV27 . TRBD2 TGTGCCAGCAGTGTCACTAGCGGATCAGACACAGATACGCAGTATTTT CASSVTSGSDTDTQYF
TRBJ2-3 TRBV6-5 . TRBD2 TGTGCCAGCAGTTACGTCAGCGGGAGCGCTGATACGCAGTATTTT CASSYVSGSADTQYF
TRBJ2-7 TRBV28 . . TGTGCCAGCAGTTTATCTGGGGGAAAGACCTACGAGCAGTACTTC CASSLSGGKTYEQYF
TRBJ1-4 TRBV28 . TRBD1 TGTGCCAGCAGTTTCTACCAGGGGGCCACTAATGAAAAACTGTTTTTT CASSFYQGATNEKLFF
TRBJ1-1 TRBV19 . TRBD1 TGTGCCAGTAGGGGACAGGGGGATATTGAAGCTTTCTTT CASRGQGDIEAFF
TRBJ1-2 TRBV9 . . TGTGCCAGCAGCGTCCGAAGGGATGGTTCGGATGGTCCTAACTATGGCTACACCTTC CASSVRRDGSDGPNYGYTF
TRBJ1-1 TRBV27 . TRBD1 TGTGCCAGCAGAGGGACAGGGGGTCCTGAAGCTTTCTTT CASRGTGGPEAFF
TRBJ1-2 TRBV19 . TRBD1 TGTGCCACCGAGCCCTCGACAGGGGAAGGCTACACCTTC CATEPSTGEGYTF
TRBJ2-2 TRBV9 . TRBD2 TGTGCCAGCAGCGTGAATACGGGGGTGACTAGCGGGAACCACGGGGAGCTGTTTTTT CASSVNTGVTSGNHGELFF
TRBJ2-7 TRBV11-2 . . TGTGCCAGCAGCTTCCACCTAGCGACCACCTTCCCCTACGAGCAGTACTTC CASSFHLATTFPYEQYF
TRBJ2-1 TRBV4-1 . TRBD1 TGCGCCAGCAGCCAAGAAAATTCGCTAGGGACAGCTCAGCAGTTCTTC CASSQENSLGTAQQFF
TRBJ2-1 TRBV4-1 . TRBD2 TGCGCCAGCAGCCAAGGACTAGCGGGGTTCTTTGAGCAGTTCTTC CASSQGLAGFFEQFF
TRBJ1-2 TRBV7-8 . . TGTGCCAGCAGCTTAACCGCAGGGACGGATGGCTACACCTTC CASSLTAGTDGYTF
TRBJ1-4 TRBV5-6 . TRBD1 TGTGCCAGCAGCTCCACAGGGGAAGAAAAACTGTTTTTT CASSSTGEEKLFF
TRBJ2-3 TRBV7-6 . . TGTGCCAGCAGCTTGAGTTCCGGCACAGATACGCAGTATTTT CASSLSSGTDTQYF
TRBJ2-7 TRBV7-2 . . TGTGCCAGCAGCCCCTCGCCAGGGGCCTACGAGCAGTACTTC CASSPSPGAYEQYF
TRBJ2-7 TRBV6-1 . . TGTGCCAGCAGTGAAACGCGTCCCTCGCACTTC CASSETRPSHF
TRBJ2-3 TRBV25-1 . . TGTGCCAGCAGTATACTCAGCACAGATACGCAGTATTTT CASSILSTDTQYF
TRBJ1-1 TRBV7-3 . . TGTGCCAGCAGCAGGACAGAGAACACTGAAGCTTTCTTT CASSRTENTEAFF
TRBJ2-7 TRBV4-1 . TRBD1 TGCGCCAGCAGCCAAGATAGGGGGCCATACTACGAGCAGTACTTC CASSQDRGPYYEQYF
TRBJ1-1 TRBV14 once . TGTGCCAGCAGCCAAGAGGGAAGACTTATGAACACTGAAGCTTTCTTT CASSQEGRLMNTEAFF
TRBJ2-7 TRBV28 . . TGTGCCAGCAGTCAGACAGGATCTAACTACGAGCAGTACTTC CASSQTGSNYEQYF
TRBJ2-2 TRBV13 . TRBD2 TGTGCCAGCAGCTGGACTAGCGTAACTAGCGGGGAGCTGTTTTTT CASSWTSVTSGELFF
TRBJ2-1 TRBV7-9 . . TGTGCCAGCAGCTTCGGCGAGACTAGAAGAAATGAGCAGTTCTTC CASSFGETRRNEQFF
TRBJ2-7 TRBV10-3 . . TGTGCCATCAGCGAGAGGGCAGGGGGGGGAATCGAGCAGTACTTC CAISERAGGGIEQYF
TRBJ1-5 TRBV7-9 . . TGTGCCAGCGGGGCGGGAGAAAGCAATCAGCCCCAGCATTTT CASGAGESNQPQHF
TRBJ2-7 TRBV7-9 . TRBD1 TGTGCCAGCAGCTCGGGACAGGGTGTTGACGAGCAGTACTTC CASSSGQGVDEQYF
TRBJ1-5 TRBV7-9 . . TGTGCCAGCAGCTTAGTAGGGTTGAATCAGCCCCAGCATTTT CASSLVGLNQPQHF
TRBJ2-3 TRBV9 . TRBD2 TGTGCCAGCAGCGATAGCGGGGGGGGCACAGATACGCAGTATTTT CASSDSGGGTDTQYF
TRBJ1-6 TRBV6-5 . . TGTGCCAGCAGGACGAGGGGGGACTATAATTCACCCCTCCACTTT CASRTRGDYNSPLHF
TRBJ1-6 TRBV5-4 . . TGTGCCAGCAGCGGGGGGTGGGATTCACCCCTCCACTTT CASSGGWDSPLHF
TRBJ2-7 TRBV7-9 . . TGTGCCAGCAGCTTAGAAACATCCAACTCCTACGAGCAGTACTTC CASSLETSNSYEQYF
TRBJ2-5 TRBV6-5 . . TGTGCCAGCAGTTACTCGCAGGTTGAGACCCAGTACTTC CASSYSQVETQYF
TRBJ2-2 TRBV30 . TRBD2 TGTGCCTGGACCAGTATAGCGGGAGACACTGCCGGGGAGCTGTTTTTT CAWTSIAGDTAGELFF
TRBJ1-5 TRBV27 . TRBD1 TGTGCCAGCAGTTGGACAGGGGTCAATCAGCCCCAGCATTTT CASSWTGVNQPQHF
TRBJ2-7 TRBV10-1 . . TGCGCCAGCAGTGAGCAAGATGAGGGCTTTACGGAGCAGTACTTC CASSEQDEGFTEQYF
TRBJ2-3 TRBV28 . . TGTGCCAGCAGTTTAGAGTGGGGCAGGACAGATACGCAGTATTTT CASSLEWGRTDTQYF